The T cell receptor (beta chain) under discussion was sequenced for a study of CD8 T cells in Susac syndrome. Points from the study as a whole: The study's TCR sequencing and HLA analysis drew on a certain number of individuals. That number was acknowledged as relatively small.

TCR beta sequences were obtained from blood CD8+ and CD4+ T cells. TEMRA cells underwent FACS enrichment and CD8+ and CD4+ T cells underwent negative isolation. Trimming at V came to 3 bases and at J to 9 bases, leaving 5 bases not matched to a gene. The germline V gene encodes CDR1 SGDLS and CDR2 YYNGEE. The CDR3 is made up of 13 amino acids. Remarks on this clonotype: Its target is not known.

The RNA input was roughly 0.45 to 1 ug, and it was reverse transcribed with random hexamers. The method of amplification for TCR beta CDR3 was immunoSEQ multiplex PCR, covering 54 Vbeta and 13 Jbeta. TCRdb independently ran MiXCR on the immunoSEQ multiplex PCR reads; one entry per CDR3 protein. There are some 120,000 distinct CDR3 sequences in the sample; approximately 95% occur only once, and roughly 0.3% lies in the top ten. This clonotype was obtained from a human donor with multiple sclerosis. Sequencing was performed on CD8+ T cells from PBMCs. The chain combines TRBV9 with TRBJ2-1, with 8 bases fitting TRBD2. CDR3 region: CASSDTSGGEQFF. Written as DNA, the CDR3 is TGTGCCAGCAGCGATACTAGCGGCGGTGAGCAGTTCTTC.